Listed here are 18 T cell receptor beta chains from one sample, sequenced in a study of blood T cell repertoires in COVID-19. Repertoires were generated with immunoSEQ multiplex PCR, while TCRdb's copy carries only in-frame clones and drops some. The sample holds fewer than 65,000 clones, around four fifths seen once. The specimen sequenced was peripheral blood. The receptors derive from a human donor in a cohort sampled during active COVID-19.

This clone was seen a single time. This chain joins TRBV9 and TRBJ1-2; 10 positions match TRBD1. CDR1 and CDR2 from the germline V gene are SGDLS and YYNGEE. CDR3 size: 12 residues. J was trimmed by 6 bases and V by 6 bases; bases with no gene match: 2. The DNA for the CDR3 is TGTGCCAGCAAGGACAGGGGGAATGGCTACACCTTC. This translates into CASKDRGNGYTF.

The rearrangement links TRBV19 to TRBJ1-2; D uncertain. In germline, CDR1 is LNHDA, CDR2 SQIVND (reference sequence). CDR3 length: 13 residues. Trimming pared 5 bases from V and 0 bases from J, leaving 7 bases between. CDR3 residues: CASSLAANYGYTF. CDR3 DNA sequence: TGTGCCAGTAGTCTGGCAGCTAACTATGGCTACACCTTC.

The chain joins TRBV6-2 or TRBV6-3 to TRBJ2-1; D is perhaps TRBD2 (6 bases). Germline CDR1 MNHEY, CDR2 SVGEGT. V shed 4 bases and J shed 3 bases, with 16 bases lying between them. The CDR3 consists of 16 residues. The CDR3 loop reads CASSFHSGVIYNEQFF. The CDR3 DNA reads TGTGCCAGCAGTTTCCATAGCGGAGTAATCTACAATGAGCAGTTCTTC.

The V and J genes are TRBV19 and TRBJ1-1; D possibly corresponds to TRBD1 (5 bases). V was clipped by 7 bases and J by 4 bases, with 13 bases between them. The CDR3 extends over 13 amino acids. The germline CDR1 and CDR2 sequences are LNHDA and SQIVND (reference sequence). The CDR3 DNA sequence: TGTGCCAGTAAGGAGGAGGGGCCCACTGAAGCTTTCTTT. Translated, it gives CASKEEGPTEAFF. The full variable domain, its missing parts supplied by reference TRBV19 and TRBJ1-1, is DGGITQSPKYLFRKEGQNVTLSCEQNLNHDAMYWYRQDPGQGLRLIYYSQIVNDFQKGDIAEGYSVSREKKESFPLTVTSAQKNPTAFYLCASKEEGPTEAFFGQGTRLTVV.

The chain has TRBV4-1 and TRBJ1-1; a weak D match, TRBD1 (5 bases). The V and J ends lost 4 bases and 4 bases respectively, with 10 bases between them. This CDR3 has 13 amino acids. CDR1 is MGHRA and CDR2 is YSYEKL in the germline V gene. As DNA, the CDR3 is TGCGCCAGCAGCCTCGGGGGAGCCACTGAAGCTTTCTTT. Its protein is CASSLGGATEAFF.

V usage is TRBV28 and J usage is TRBJ1-5; D is perhaps TRBD1 (6 bases). The V and J ends lost 3 bases and 1 base respectively, with 10 bases between them. Germline-derived CDR1 and CDR2 are MDHEN and SYDVKM. This CDR3 spans 15 amino acids. The CDR3 reads CASSFGGQSNQPQHF. CDR3 in DNA: TGTGCCAGCAGTTTCGGGGGGCAGAGCAATCAGCCCCAGCATTTT.

The CDR3 sequence is CASRPALDSYEQYF. The CDR3 DNA is TGTGCCAGCAGGCCTGCGCTAGATTCCTACGAGCAGTACTTC. The chain joins TRBV13 to TRBJ2-7; D not resolved. This CDR3 region has 14 residues. Germline CDR1 PRHDT, CDR2 FYEKMQ (reference sequence). Trimming removed 6 bases at V and 1 base at J, with 13 bases between.

The chain links TRBV7-8 to TRBJ1-1; no clear D gene. V lost 0 bases to trimming and J lost 1 base, with 6 bases between them. The CDR3 has 14 residues. The germline V gene has CDR1 SGHVS and CDR2 FQNEAQ. Here the CDR3 reads CASSLARGNTEAFF. The CDR3 bases are TGTGCCAGCAGCTTAGCAAGAGGGAACACTGAAGCTTTCTTT.

The chain carries TRBV7-9 and TRBJ2-7; 9 bases fit TRBD2. Per the germline V gene, CDR1 is SEHNR and CDR2 is FQNEAQ (reference sequence). Germline trimming cut 0 bases from V and 0 bases from J; bases unmatched to any gene: 3. CDR3 size: 16 residues. The DNA for the CDR3 is TGTGCCAGCAGCTTAGCTCTAGCGGGAAGCTCCTACGAGCAGTACTTC. It codes for CASSLALAGSSYEQYF. Looking up the rest from reference TRBV7-9 and TRBJ2-7 gives the full variable domain: DTGVSQNPRHKITKRGQNVTFRCDPISEHNRLYWYRQTLGQGPEFLTYFQNEAQLEKSRLLSDRFSAERPKGSFSTLEIQRTEQGDSAMYLCASSLALAGSSYEQYFGPGTRLTVT.

V gene TRBV19 combines with J gene TRBJ2-7, with D tentatively TRBD2 (6 bases). Germline CDR1 is LNHDA and CDR2 is SQIVND (reference sequence). The ends were cut back, 2 bases at V and 0 bases at J, with 8 bases in the middle. This CDR3 comprises 14 residues. The CDR3: CASSIIGGSYEQYF. The CDR3, as DNA: TGTGCCAGTAGTATAATCGGGGGCTCCTACGAGCAGTACTTC.

V and J are TRBV20-1 and TRBJ2-6, with D perhaps matching TRBD2 (5 bases). CDR1 DFQATT and CDR2 SNEGSKA come from the germline V gene (reference sequence). The V end was cut by 3 bases, the J end by 0 bases, with 12 bases between. CDR3 size: 16 residues. The CDR3 here is CSASSAPPSGANVLTF. The CDR3 region has the DNA TGCAGTGCTAGTAGCGCCCCACCCTCTGGGGCCAACGTCCTGACTTTC.

The V gene is TRBV6-2 or TRBV6-3, the J gene TRBJ2-7, with 10 bases that match TRBD2. After removal of 0 bases from V and 1 base from J, the junction contained 15 bases not matched to a gene. The length of the CDR3 is 20 residues. Germline CDR1 is MNHEY and CDR2 is SVGEGT. The CDR3 region is CASSYSYTPTLAGASYEQYF. For the CDR3, the DNA is TGTGCCAGCAGTTACTCCTACACGCCCACGCTAGCGGGGGCGTCCTACGAGCAGTACTTC.

The chain links TRBV5-4 to TRBJ1-1; no firm D call. Germline V CDR1 and CDR2: SGHNT, YYREEE (reference sequence). The V end lost 4 bases, the J end lost 7 bases, and 14 bases lay between the germline ends. This CDR3 is 13 amino acids long. Written as DNA, the CDR3 is TGTGCCAGCAGCCTCCCCCCGGGGATTGAAGCTTTCTTT. It yields the protein CASSLPPGIEAFF.

This chain connects TRBV28 to TRBJ2-1; D is perhaps TRBD1 (5 bases). The length of the CDR3 is 14 residues. Trimming cost V 0 bases and J 7 bases, with 10 bases left between them. Germline V gene data show CDR1 as MDHEN and CDR2 as SYDVKM. The CDR3: CASSLWVQGNEQFF. The CDR3 bases are TGTGCCAGCAGTTTATGGGTCCAGGGAAATGAGCAGTTCTTC. Looking up the rest from reference TRBV28 and TRBJ2-1 gives the full variable domain: DVKVTQSSRYLVKRTGEKVFLECVQDMDHENMFWYRQDPGLGLRLIYFSYDVKMKEKGDIPEGYSVSREKKERFSLILESASTNQTSMYLCASSLWVQGNEQFFGPGTRLTVL.

J is TRBJ1-6 and V is TRBV10-3, with TRBD1 identical over 9 bases. The V segment lost 6 bases and the J segment 7 bases; nucleotides outside the gene matches: 4. This CDR3 is built from 14 residues. Germline V gene sequence: CDR1 ENHRY, CDR2 SYGVKD. CDR3 sequence (DNA): TGTGCCATCAGCCCGGGACAGGGAAATTCACCCCTCCACTTT. It encodes CAISPGQGNSPLHF.

The V and J genes are TRBV4-3 and TRBJ2-1; TRBD2 is a possible D gene (5 bases). The CDR3 consists of 16 residues. Germline lookup yields CDR1 LGHNA and CDR2 YSLEER. Trimming left V 2 bases short and J 2 bases short, with 13 bases between. CDR3 nucleotide sequence: TGCGCCAGCAGCCAAATCTCAAGCGGAACCTACAATGAGCAGTTCTTC. Its protein is CASSQISSGTYNEQFF.

The chain has TRBV6-2 or TRBV6-3 and TRBJ1-1; D is unresolved. This CDR3 is built from 13 residues. The germline V and J ends were trimmed by 5 bases and 3 bases, with 10 bases remaining between them. Looked up from germline, CDR1 is MNHEY and CDR2 is SVGEGT. The CDR3 loop is CASSAIEDTEAFF. In DNA form, the CDR3 reads TGTGCCAGCAGTGCAATTGAGGACACTGAAGCTTTCTTT.

V gene TRBV4-1 combines with J gene TRBJ1-4; D is unresolved. Trimming pared 1 base from V and 7 bases from J, leaving 4 bases between. The CDR3 length is 12 residues. Looked up from germline, CDR1 is MGHRA and CDR2 is YSYEKL. CDR3 bases: TGCGCCAGCAGCCAAGCCTTTGAAAAACTGTTTTTT. Its protein product is CASSQAFEKLFF.